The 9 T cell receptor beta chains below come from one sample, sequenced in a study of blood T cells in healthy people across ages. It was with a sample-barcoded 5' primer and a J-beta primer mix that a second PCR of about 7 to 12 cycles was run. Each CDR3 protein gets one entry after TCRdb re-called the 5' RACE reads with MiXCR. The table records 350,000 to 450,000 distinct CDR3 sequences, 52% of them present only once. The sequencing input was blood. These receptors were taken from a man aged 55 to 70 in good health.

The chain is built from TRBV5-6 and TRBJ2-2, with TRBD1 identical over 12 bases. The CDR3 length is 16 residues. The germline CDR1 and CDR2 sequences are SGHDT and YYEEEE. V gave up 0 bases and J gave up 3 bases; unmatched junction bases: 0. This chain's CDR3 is CASSLGDRGHTGELFF. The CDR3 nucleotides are TGTGCCAGCAGCTTGGGGGACAGGGGGCACACCGGGGAGCTGTTTTTT.

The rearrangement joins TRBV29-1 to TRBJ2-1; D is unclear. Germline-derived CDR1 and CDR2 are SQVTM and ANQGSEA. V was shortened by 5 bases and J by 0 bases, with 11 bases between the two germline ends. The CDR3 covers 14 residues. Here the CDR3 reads CSVLDASSYNEQFF. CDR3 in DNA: TGCAGCGTTCTAGACGCATCCTCCTACAATGAGCAGTTCTTC.

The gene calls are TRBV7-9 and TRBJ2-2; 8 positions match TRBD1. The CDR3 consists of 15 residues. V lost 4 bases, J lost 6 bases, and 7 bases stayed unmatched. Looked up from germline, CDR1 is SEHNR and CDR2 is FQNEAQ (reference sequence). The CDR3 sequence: CASSSGTGPSGELFF. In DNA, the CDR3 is TGTGCCAGCAGCTCCGGGACAGGTCCGTCCGGGGAGCTGTTTTTT.

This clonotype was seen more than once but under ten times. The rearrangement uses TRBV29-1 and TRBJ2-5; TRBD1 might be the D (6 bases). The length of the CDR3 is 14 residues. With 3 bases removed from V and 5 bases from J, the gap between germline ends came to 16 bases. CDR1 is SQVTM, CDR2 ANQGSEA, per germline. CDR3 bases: TGCAGCGTTGAGGGCAGGGGTAATAGGGAGACCCAGTACTTC. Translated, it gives CSVEGRGNRETQYF.

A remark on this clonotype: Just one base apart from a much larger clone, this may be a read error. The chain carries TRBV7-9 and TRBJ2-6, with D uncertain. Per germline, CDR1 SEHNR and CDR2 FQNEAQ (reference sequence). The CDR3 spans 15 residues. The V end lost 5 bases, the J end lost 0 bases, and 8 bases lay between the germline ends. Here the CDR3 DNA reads TGTGCCAGCAGCCCCTATAACTCTGGGGCCAACGTCCTGACTTTC. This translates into CASSPYNSGANVLTF.

CDR3 residues: CSARDQKGTDTQYF. The DNA for the CDR3 is TGCAGTGCTAGAGATCAGAAAGGCACAGATACGCAGTATTTT. The V call is TRBV20-1, the J call TRBJ2-3; D unresolved. CDR3 length: 14 residues. Germline V gene sequence: CDR1 DFQATT, CDR2 SNEGSKA (reference sequence). Trimming cost V 0 bases and J 1 base, with 8 bases left between them.

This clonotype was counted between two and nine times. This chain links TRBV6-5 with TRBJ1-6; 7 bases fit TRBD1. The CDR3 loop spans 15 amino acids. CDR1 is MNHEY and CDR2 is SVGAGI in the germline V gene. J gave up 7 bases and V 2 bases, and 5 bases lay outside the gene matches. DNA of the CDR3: TGTGCCAGCAGTTACGAGGGGGCGAGGAATTCACCCCTCCACTTT. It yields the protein CASSYEGARNSPLHF.

DNA for the CDR3: TGTGCCAGCAGTTTCCACCACTCTACAGGGGCCTATGGCTACACCTTC. Translation gives CASSFHHSTGAYGYTF. This chain connects TRBV27 to TRBJ1-2; TRBD1 matches 7 bases. CDR3 length: 16 residues. Germline CDR1 and CDR2: MNHEY and SMNVEV (reference sequence). The V and J ends lost 3 bases and 4 bases, in that order; junction bases with no gene match: 11.

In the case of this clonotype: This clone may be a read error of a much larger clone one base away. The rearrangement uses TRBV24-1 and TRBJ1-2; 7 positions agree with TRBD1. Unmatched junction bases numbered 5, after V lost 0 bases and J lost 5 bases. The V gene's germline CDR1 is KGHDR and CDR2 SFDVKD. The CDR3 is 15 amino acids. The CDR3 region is CATSDLGQDSYGYTF. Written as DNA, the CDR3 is TGTGCCACCAGTGATTTGGGACAGGACAGTTATGGCTACACCTTC.